These 26 T cell receptor beta chains came from one sample sequenced in a study of T cells after yellow fever vaccination. MiXCR was run by TCRdb on the 5' RACE reads, yielding one entry per CDR3 protein. The profile shows about 26,000 distinct CDR3 sequences, approximately 4.9% of them singletons. The specimen comprised PBMCs, either bulk or a sorted T-cell subset (CD4+, CD8+, memory, or dextramer-sorted; not recorded which), sampled on the day of the yellow fever booster vaccination. These receptors all stem from a young man who received the YFV17D yellow fever vaccine.

This clonotype was detected many times. The J gene is TRBJ2-7, the V gene TRBV20-1; tentatively, D is TRBD1 (6 bases). The CDR3 has 16 residues. The germline V gene has CDR1 DFQATT and CDR2 SNEGSKA (reference sequence). Trimming removed 3 bases at V and 1 base at J, with 19 bases between. The CDR3 DNA reads as TGCAGTGCTAGGTATAACTTAGGGGGAGCGTCCTACGAGCAGTACTTC. As protein: CSARYNLGGASYEQYF.

This clonotype showed up many times. The chain links TRBV7-2 to TRBJ2-1; TRBD1 might be the D (7 bases). Trimming took off 0 bases at V and 10 bases at J, with 16 bases between the two ends. The CDR3 covers 15 residues. Germline loops: CDR1 SGHTA, CDR2 FQGNSA. The CDR3 DNA follows: TGTGCCAGCAGCTTAGCCCTAGGAGGGGGCGAAGAGCAGTTCTTC. It encodes CASSLALGGGEEQFF.

In its sample, this clonotype was seen many times. V is TRBV5-1 and J is TRBJ2-3; no clear D gene. CDR1 SGHRS and CDR2 YFSETQ come from the germline V gene. V was trimmed by 0 bases and J by 10 bases, leaving 6 bases between them. The CDR3 contains 11 residues. The CDR3 DNA reads as TGCGCCAGCAGCTTGGAAGGAGCGCAGTATTTT. It yields the protein CASSLEGAQYF. The variable domain in full, with the rest retrieved from reference TRBV5-1 and TRBJ2-3, is KAGVTQTPRYLIKTRGQQVTLSCSPISGHRSVSWYQQTPGQGLQFLFEYFSETQRNKGNFPGRFSGRQFSNSRSEMNVSTLELGDSALYLCASSLEGAQYFGPGTRLTVL.

This clonotype was found a few times. The chain combines TRBV5-4 with TRBJ2-6, with a possible D match to TRBD2 (6 bases). The V end was cut by 0 bases, the J end by 4 bases, with 8 bases between. Germline CDR1 and CDR2: SGHNT and YYREEE (reference sequence). The CDR3 loop spans 15 amino acids. CDR3: CASSLGGTGANVLTF. In nucleotides, the CDR3 is TGTGCCAGCAGCTTGGGCGGGACCGGGGCCAACGTCCTGACTTTC. Full variable domain (remainder filled in from reference TRBV5-4 and TRBJ2-6): ETGVTQSPTHLIKTRGQQVTLRCSSQSGHNTVSWYQQALGQGPQFIFQYYREEENGRGNFPPRFSGLQFPNYSSELNVNALELDDSALYLCASSLGGTGANVLTFGAGSRLTVL.

This clonotype was detected many times. The chain is built from TRBV24-1 and TRBJ2-7; D unclear. Germline V CDR1 and CDR2: KGHDR, SFDVKD. V lost 2 bases, J lost 2 bases, and 12 bases lay in between. The length of the CDR3 is 15 residues. CDR3: CATSDSRSPPYEQYF. Here the CDR3 DNA reads TGTGCCACCAGTGATTCCCGCTCCCCACCCTACGAGCAGTACTTC.

This clonotype was seen ten or more times. The chain links TRBV7-2 to TRBJ2-1; the D is unclear. Germline V lookup: CDR1 SGHTA, CDR2 FQGNSA. Deletions cut 1 base from V and 3 bases from J, with 4 bases between. The CDR3 has 13 residues. The CDR3 here is CASSLESYNEQFF. Written as DNA, the CDR3 is TGTGCCAGCAGCTTAGAAAGCTACAATGAGCAGTTCTTC.

This clonotype was counted a few times. The rearrangement joins TRBV18 to TRBJ1-1, with 7 bases aligning to TRBD1. Germline V gives CDR1 KGHSH, CDR2 LQKENI. The CDR3 contains 14 residues. V dropped 6 bases and J dropped 1; count of bases not matched to a gene: 5. This CDR3 reads CASSGQPSNTEAFF. CDR3 sequence (DNA): TGTGCCAGCTCGGGACAGCCTTCGAACACTGAAGCTTTCTTT.

In its sample, this clonotype was seen many times. V and J are TRBV5-1 and TRBJ1-3, with D possibly TRBD1 on 5 matching bases. The germline CDR1 and CDR2 sequences are SGHRS and YFSETQ. Trimming left V 1 base short and J 7 bases short, with 12 bases between. The CDR3 extends over 14 amino acids. As DNA, the CDR3 is TGCGCCAGCAGCTTGTACGGGGACGGCAACACCATATATTTT. It specifies CASSLYGDGNTIYF.

There are many counts of this clonotype. This chain links TRBV29-1 with TRBJ2-5; D tentatively fits TRBD1 or TRBD2 (5 bases each). The CDR3 sequence is 13 residues long. V lost 3 bases and J lost 4, with 12 bases in between. Per germline, CDR1 SQVTM and CDR2 ANQGSEA. CDR3: CSVDQSGRETQYF. DNA for the CDR3: TGCAGCGTTGATCAGTCAGGGAGAGAGACCCAGTACTTC.

This clonotype occurred a few times. V gene TRBV5-4 combines with J gene TRBJ2-5; D not certain. The germline V gene has CDR1 SGHNT and CDR2 YYREEE (reference sequence). V was clipped by 2 bases and J by 4 bases, with 3 bases between them. The CDR3 covers 11 residues. For the CDR3, the DNA is TGTGCCAGCAGCTTAAGAGAGACCCAGTACTTC. This encodes CASSLRETQYF.

V is TRBV14 and J is TRBJ2-1; 13 bases agree with TRBD2. V was clipped by 4 bases and J by 6 bases; unmatched bases: 3. The germline CDR1 and CDR2 sequences are SGHDN and FVKESK. The CDR3 has 15 amino acids. For the CDR3, the DNA is TGTGCCAGCAGCCTACTAGCGGGGGGGCTCAATGAGCAGTTCTTC. Translating it yields CASSLLAGGLNEQFF.

At least ten counts were recorded for this clonotype. This sequence joins TRBV27 and TRBJ1-2, with D maybe TRBD1 (5 bases). The CDR3 is made up of 13 amino acids. Trimming shortened V by 1 base and J by 8 bases, and 11 bases separated the two germline ends. Germline assignment: CDR1 MNHEY and CDR2 SMNVEV (reference sequence). CDR3 sequence: CASSLWQGQGYTF. The CDR3 DNA reads TGTGCCAGCAGTTTATGGCAGGGTCAAGGCTACACCTTC.

This clonotype showed up just a few times. This chain uses TRBV7-9 with TRBJ1-1; D not certain. Germline V gene sequence: CDR1 SEHNR, CDR2 FQNEAQ (reference sequence). V lost 0 bases and J lost 4, with 12 bases in between. This CDR3 has 15 amino acids. DNA of the CDR3: TGTGCCAGCAGCTTAGCGCAATTGTCCTTCACTGAAGCTTTCTTT. Its protein product is CASSLAQLSFTEAFF.

This clonotype has a count of ten or more. This chain joins TRBV7-2 and TRBJ2-1, with 9 bases aligning to TRBD2. Trimming took 6 bases from V and 2 from J; bases not matched to a gene: 8. The CDR3 loop spans 16 amino acids. Germline loops: CDR1 SGHTA, CDR2 FQGNSA. CDR3 sequence reads: CASRRGSSGAYNEQFF. In DNA, the CDR3 is TGTGCCAGCAGGAGGGGCTCTAGCGGGGCCTACAATGAGCAGTTCTTC.

In its sample, this clonotype was seen many times. The genes are TRBV11-2 and TRBJ2-5; no firm D call. Trimming took 1 base from V and 7 from J, leaving 13 bases between them. The CDR3 extends over 14 amino acids. Germline CDR1 reads SGHAT; CDR2 reads FQNNGV. For the CDR3, the DNA is TGTGCCAGCAGCTTAGGAAGGCAGATCGGGACCCAGTACTTC. Translated: CASSLGRQIGTQYF.

This clonotype was recorded many times. V gene TRBV10-2 combines with J gene TRBJ1-1; 7 bases fit TRBD1. The CDR3 sequence is 16 residues long. Losses at the gene ends were 4 bases for V and 3 bases for J; bases not matched to a gene: 11. Germline CDR1 reads WSHSY; CDR2 reads SAAADI. CDR3 DNA sequence: TGCGCCAGCAGTGGGGTGGGAGGGGGCAAAGACACTGAAGCTTTCTTT. It is translated as CASSGVGGGKDTEAFF.

This clonotype was counted at least ten times. V is TRBV6-5 and J is TRBJ1-3; tentative D call: TRBD1 (5 bases). From germline, CDR1 is MNHEY and CDR2 SVGAGI. Trimming cost V 3 bases and J 2 bases, with 8 bases left between them. The CDR3 runs 14 residues. The CDR3 is CASSYSTAGNTIYF. The CDR3, as DNA: TGTGCCAGCAGTTATTCGACAGCTGGAAACACCATATATTTT.

This clonotype has ten or more counts. The chain has TRBV24-1 and TRBJ2-3; 7 bases are a match to TRBD2. The V gene end was trimmed by 3 bases and the J gene end by 4 bases; junction bases not matched to a gene: 12. The CDR3 spans 17 residues. Germline values: CDR1 KGHDR, CDR2 SFDVKD. As DNA, the CDR3 is TGTGCCACCAGTGATCCACTAGCGCTCGTTGGAGCAGATACGCAGTATTTT. This sequence encodes CATSDPLALVGADTQYF.

This clonotype was found a few times. The chain has TRBV5-1 and TRBJ1-3; D is undetermined. Germline loops: CDR1 SGHRS, CDR2 YFSETQ. The CDR3 spans 17 residues. V was shortened by 1 base and J by 0 bases, with 14 bases between the two germline ends. In nucleotides, the CDR3 is TGCGCCAGCAGCTTGACCACACGGCAAATCTCTGGAAACACCATATATTTT. This encodes CASSLTTRQISGNTIYF. The variable domain in full, with the rest retrieved from reference TRBV5-1 and TRBJ1-3, is KAGVTQTPRYLIKTRGQQVTLSCSPISGHRSVSWYQQTPGQGLQFLFEYFSETQRNKGNFPGRFSGRQFSNSRSEMNVSTLELGDSALYLCASSLTTRQISGNTIYFGEGSWLTVV.

As to this clonotype: It may be a read error: a sequence one base away is much more abundant. V gene TRBV7-9 combines with J gene TRBJ1-2; no clear D gene. CDR3 length: 11 residues. Germline CDR1 SEHNR, CDR2 FQNEAQ (reference sequence). The CDR3 coding sequence is TGTGCCAGCAGTTTAGGAGGGCTTGACACCTTC. Protein: CASSLGGLDTF.

In its sample, this clonotype was seen many times. The chain couples TRBV27 to TRBJ1-3; TRBD1 matches at 7 bases. Trimming cost V 6 bases and J 4 bases; bases outside gene matches: 12. CDR3 length: 16 amino acids. Per the germline V gene, CDR1 is MNHEY and CDR2 is SMNVEV (reference sequence). For the CDR3, the DNA is TGTGCCAGCAGCACTAACCACAGGGGAAGGGGAAACACCATATATTTT. Its protein is CASSTNHRGRGNTIYF.

In this sample, this clonotype turned up many times. The chain carries TRBV29-1 and TRBJ2-7, with 8 bases lining up with TRBD1. V lost 5 bases, J lost 2 bases, and 5 bases stayed unmatched. This CDR3 is 13 amino acids long. Germline-derived CDR1 and CDR2 are SQVTM and ANQGSEA. This CDR3 reads CSVWGQATYEQYF. In DNA, the CDR3 is TGCAGCGTTTGGGGACAGGCGACCTACGAGCAGTACTTC.

This clonotype was counted many times. The chain uses TRBV5-8 and TRBJ2-7; D gene ambiguous. The V and J ends lost 5 bases and 3 bases respectively, with 6 bases between them. The CDR3 consists of 11 residues. Germline V lookup: CDR1 SGHTS, CDR2 YDEGEE. CDR3 bases: TGTGCCAGCAGTAAGCGCTACGAGCAGTACGTC. Protein: CASSKRYEQYV.

The chain has TRBV7-2 and TRBJ2-3, with D maybe TRBD2 (6 bases). V shed 4 bases and J shed 5 bases, with 10 bases lying between them. Germline V lookup: CDR1 SGHTA, CDR2 FQGNSA. The CDR3 is 13 amino acids. Written as DNA, the CDR3 is TGTGCCAGCAGCTGGGGGGTCCTAGATACGCAGTATTTT. It translates to CASSWGVLDTQYF.

There are many counts of this clonotype. The chain carries TRBV3-1 and TRBJ2-4, with D possibly matching TRBD2 (6 bases). Germline values: CDR1 LGHDT, CDR2 YNNKEL (reference sequence). V shed 4 bases and J shed 7 bases, with 14 bases lying between them. The CDR3 runs 14 residues. The CDR3 sequence: CASSLTGTFNIQYF. The CDR3 bases are TGTGCCAGCAGCCTTACCGGGACTTTCAACATTCAGTACTTC. Drawing the rest from reference TRBV3-1 and TRBJ2-4, the complete variable domain is DTAVSQTPKYLVTQMGNDKSIKCEQNLGHDTMYWYKQDSKKFLKIMFSYNNKELIINETVPNRFSPKSPDKAHLNLHINSLELGDSAVYFCASSLTGTFNIQYFGAGTRLSVL.

This clonotype was seen ten or more times. The chain uses TRBV29-1 and TRBJ1-5; no clear D. Germline V gives CDR1 SQVTM, CDR2 ANQGSEA. This CDR3 comprises 15 residues. V was pared by 4 bases and J by 2 bases, with 15 bases between. CDR3 protein: CSVGDGLLGNQPQHF. CDR3 nucleotide sequence: TGCAGCGTTGGTGATGGGTTGCTCGGCAATCAGCCCCAGCATTTT.